Below are 27 T cell receptor beta chains sequenced from a single sample in a study of shared clonotypes between healthy human individuals. Profiled with immunoSEQ multiplex PCR; TCRdb holds only in-frame clones, not every one. The repertoire consists of more than 900,000 clones, with 70% to 80% occurring once and the leading ten covering roughly 0.55%. Material: memory CD4+ T cells from PBMCs. Subset indicated: CD45RA-negative fraction. These receptors came from a man aged 18 to 30 in good health. Some clones in this sample may be carry-over from other donors' samples.

In its sample, this clone was seen a few times. The chain has TRBV6-6 and TRBJ2-3; 10 positions match TRBD1. The J segment lost 4 bases and the V segment lost 4 bases, leaving 8 bases of the junction unmatched. This CDR3 contains 16 residues. The V gene's germline CDR1 is MNHNY and CDR2 SVGAGI (reference sequence). The CDR3 is CASSFRGQGRADTQYF. The CDR3 DNA reads TGTGCCAGCAGTTTTCGGGGACAGGGGAGGGCAGATACGCAGTATTTT.

The V call is TRBV28, the J call TRBJ2-3, with D maybe TRBD2 (6 bases). Trimming took off 7 bases at V and 4 bases at J, with 24 bases between the two ends. The CDR3 extends over 17 amino acids. Germline V CDR1 and CDR2: MDHEN, SYDVKM. The CDR3 nucleotides are TGTGCCAGCAACCCCTCCTGGTCGGGAGTAGGGTCAGATACGCAGTATTTT. Translated, it gives CASNPSWSGVGSDTQYF.

This chain joins TRBV4-2 and TRBJ1-2; D not certain. Germline CDR1 is LGHNA and CDR2 is YNFKEQ. The length of the CDR3 is 15 residues. Trimming cost V 2 bases and J 6 bases, with 16 bases left between them. The CDR3 loop is CASSQLIRFLDGYTF. The CDR3 DNA is TGTGCCAGCAGCCAACTGATTCGCTTTCTGGATGGCTACACCTTC.

The table lists this clone with a count of one. V usage is TRBV5-1 and J usage is TRBJ1-5; 8 nucleotides match TRBD1. Germline V lookup: CDR1 SGHRS, CDR2 YFSETQ. J was trimmed by 5 bases and V by 2 bases; bases with no gene match: 3. CDR3 size: 14 residues. This chain's CDR3 is CASSLMTGDQPQHF. The CDR3 DNA is TGCGCCAGCAGCTTAATGACAGGGGATCAGCCCCAGCATTTT.

V usage is TRBV7-8 and J usage is TRBJ2-7; D may be TRBD1 or TRBD2 (5 bases each). Trimming removed 5 bases from V and 2 bases from J, with 13 bases in between. The V gene's germline CDR1 is SGHVS and CDR2 FQNEAQ. The length of the CDR3 is 14 residues. The CDR3 protein is CASSPRDLTYEQYF. In DNA form, the CDR3 reads TGTGCCAGCAGCCCCCGGGACCTTACCTACGAGCAGTACTTC.

This clone was counted between two and nine times. Other nucleotide sequences in the sample specify the same CDR3. The chain carries TRBV7-2 and TRBJ2-3, with unresolved D. Trimming left V 1 base short and J 5 bases short, with 4 bases between. The CDR3 runs to 12 residues. CDR1 and CDR2 (germline): SGHTA, FQGNSA. The CDR3 protein is CASSLVIDTQYF. The CDR3 DNA is TGTGCCAGCAGCTTAGTGATAGATACGCAGTATTTT.

The rearrangement joins TRBV28 to TRBJ2-7, with D possibly being TRBD2 (5 bases). Between the trimmed V and J ends, which lost 4 bases and 3 bases, there was a span of 10 bases. CDR1 is MDHEN, CDR2 SYDVKM, per germline. CDR3 size: 13 residues. CDR3: CASSSGRIYEQYF. The CDR3 coding sequence is TGTGCCAGCAGTTCGGGGAGAATCTACGAGCAGTACTTC.

This clone came up many times. The gene calls are TRBV7-8 and TRBJ1-1; 10 bases map to TRBD1. The CDR3 has 15 residues. In germline, CDR1 is SGHVS, CDR2 FQNEAQ. V lost 5 bases to trimming and J lost 7 bases; unmatched junction nucleotides: 10. DNA for the CDR3: TGTGCCAGCAGCACCCGAACGGGACAGGGGTTTGAAGCTTTCTTT. It encodes CASSTRTGQGFEAFF.

V is TRBV5-1 and J is TRBJ1-2; D is undetermined. Germline V gives CDR1 SGHRS, CDR2 YFSETQ. This CDR3 comprises 15 residues. V lost 0 bases and J 3 bases, leaving 12 bases between the germline ends. The CDR3 DNA follows: TGCGCCAGCAGCTTGGGGGCGGGCGGCGACTATGGCTACACCTTC. Translation: CASSLGAGGDYGYTF.

The genes are TRBV11-2 and TRBJ1-3, with D maybe TRBD1 (5 bases). Trimming removed 0 bases at V and 4 bases at J, with 10 bases between. There are 15 residues in the CDR3. Germline V gene data show CDR1 as SGHAT and CDR2 as FQNNGV. In DNA, the CDR3 is TGTGCCAGCAGCTTAGAGGGGGGGTTCGGAAACACCATATATTTT. This encodes CASSLEGGFGNTIYF.

This clone was observed at least ten times. The chain is built from TRBV11-1 and TRBJ2-1; 8 nucleotides align to TRBD2. V was pared by 2 bases and J by 3 bases, with 6 bases of the junction left unmatched. Germline V lookup: CDR1 SGHAT, CDR2 FQDESV (reference sequence). The CDR3 spans 16 residues. CDR3 sequence reads: CASSLFAGGDYNEQFF. CDR3 DNA sequence: TGTGCCAGCAGCTTATTCGCGGGGGGAGACTACAATGAGCAGTTCTTC.

The rearrangement links TRBV5-4 to TRBJ2-3, with D uncertain. The germline CDR1 and CDR2 sequences are SGHNT and YYREEE (reference sequence). This CDR3 region has 14 residues. Trimming took off 1 base at V and 2 bases at J, with 8 bases between the two ends. Here the CDR3 DNA reads TGTGCCAGCAGCTTGCCTGGCCCCACAGATACGCAGTATTTT. Protein: CASSLPGPTDTQYF.

At least ten counts were recorded for this clone. Within the sample, other DNA sequences also encode this same CDR3. This chain connects TRBV4-1 to TRBJ1-1; D is unclear. Germline V gene lookup returns CDR1 MGHRA and CDR2 YSYEKL. There are 16 residues in the CDR3. V shed 0 bases and J shed 2 bases, with 13 bases lying between them. The CDR3 region is CASSQEPRRTNTEAFF. The CDR3 nucleotides are TGCGCCAGCAGCCAAGAACCCAGACGGACTAACACTGAAGCTTTCTTT.

V gene TRBV5-5 combines with J gene TRBJ2-1; possible D gene TRBD1, 5 bases. Germline V CDR1 and CDR2: SGHKS, YYEKEE (reference sequence). CDR3 size: 14 residues. V lost 4 bases to trimming and J lost 4 bases, with 12 bases between them. CDR3 DNA: TGTGCCAGCAGCCTAAGGGGCGCATACAATGAGCAGTTCTTC. Translation: CASSLRGAYNEQFF.

The chain joins TRBV5-1 to TRBJ2-5; unclear D gene. The CDR3 covers 14 residues. The germline V gene has CDR1 SGHRS and CDR2 YFSETQ. The ends were cut back, 3 bases at V and 1 base at J, with 10 bases in the middle. CDR3 sequence: CASSSMKGQETQYF. The DNA of the CDR3 is TGCGCCAGCAGCTCGATGAAGGGCCAAGAGACCCAGTACTTC.

This chain links TRBV28 with TRBJ1-2; no firm D call. Deletions cut 8 bases from V and 6 bases from J, with 10 bases between. The CDR3 is 11 amino acids. CDR1 and CDR2 from the germline V gene are MDHEN and SYDVKM. CDR3 in DNA: TGTGCCAGCCTTTCAAGGCATGGCTACACCTTC. It is translated as CASLSRHGYTF.

This chain links TRBV9 with TRBJ1-5, with 9 nucleotides matching TRBD1. Germline trimming cut 0 bases from V and 0 bases from J; bases unmatched to any gene: 1. The CDR3 is 16 residues long. Germline loops: CDR1 SGDLS, CDR2 YYNGEE. The CDR3 loop is CASSVGTGDSNQPQHF. Written as DNA, the CDR3 is TGTGCCAGCAGCGTAGGGACAGGGGATAGCAATCAGCCCCAGCATTTT.

The chain recombines TRBV30 with TRBJ2-5; 9 bases align to TRBD1. The germline V gene encodes CDR1 GTSNPN and CDR2 SVGIG (reference sequence). This CDR3 has 16 amino acids. Germline trimming cut 3 bases from V and 5 bases from J; bases unmatched to any gene: 13. CDR3 coding DNA: TGTGCCTGGAGCGTAAGGGGACAGGGCGTCTTGGAGACCCAGTACTTC. This encodes CAWSVRGQGVLETQYF.

V usage is TRBV6-4 and J usage is TRBJ2-2; tentative D call: TRBD1 (6 bases). Between the trimmed V and J ends, which lost 8 bases and 1 base, there was a span of 11 bases. The CDR3 has 14 residues. Germline V gene lookup returns CDR1 MRHNA and CDR2 SNTAGT. CDR3 sequence: CASRRQENTGELFF. CDR3 nucleotide sequence: TGTGCCAGCCGCCGACAGGAGAACACCGGGGAGCTGTTTTTT.

Regarding this clone: A much larger clone lies one base from this, so it may be a read error. At the DNA level, this CDR3 is encoded by other sequences in the same sample as well. The chain couples TRBV5-6 to TRBJ1-2, with D perhaps TRBD1 (5 bases). The CDR3 contains 13 residues. Trimming stripped 4 bases from V and 4 bases from J, with 11 bases between. Germline lookup yields CDR1 SGHDT and CDR2 YYEEEE. The chain's CDR3 is CASSLGTGYGYTF. CDR3 nucleotides: TGTGCCAGCAGCCTAGGGACCGGCTATGGCTACACCTTC.

Points on this clone: A junction end diverges from the germline sequence, so it may reflect a read error. This chain uses TRBV15 with TRBJ2-2, with 7 bases fitting TRBD2. The CDR3 totals 14 residues. CDR1 is LNHNV and CDR2 is YYDKDF in the germline V gene (reference sequence). The CDR3 bases are TGTGCCACCAGCAGGACCGGGAGGACCGGGGAGCTGTTCTTT. Translating it yields CATSRTGRTGELFF.

This clone was detected ten times or more. The sample holds other DNA sequences that translate to the same CDR3. The chain has TRBV5-1 and TRBJ1-2; tentatively, D is TRBD1 (5 bases). Per germline, CDR1 SGHRS and CDR2 YFSETQ. The CDR3 runs 13 residues. V was shortened by 0 bases and J by 2 bases, with 5 bases between the two germline ends. CDR3 sequence reads: CASSLGQNYGYTF. The CDR3 nucleotides read TGCGCCAGCAGCTTGGGACAGAACTATGGCTACACCTTC.

The CDR3 sequence: CASSLGLGVNTEAFF. CDR3 bases: TGCGCCAGCAGCTTGGGACTGGGCGTGAACACTGAAGCTTTCTTT. The chain carries TRBV5-1 and TRBJ1-1, with D unresolved. The CDR3 sequence is 15 residues long. CDR1 SGHRS and CDR2 YFSETQ come from the germline V gene. Trimming left V 0 bases short and J 0 bases short, with 9 bases between.

To note about this clone: This sample also contains other DNA sequences that code for the same CDR3. The gene calls are TRBV18 and TRBJ1-2, with no clear D. This CDR3 contains 13 residues. Trimming took 3 bases from V and 2 from J, leaving 7 bases between them. CDR1 and CDR2 from the germline V gene are KGHSH and LQKENI. CDR3: CASSPDANYGYTF. The CDR3 bases are TGTGCCAGCTCACCCGACGCCAACTATGGCTACACCTTC. The full variable domain, its missing parts supplied by reference TRBV18 and TRBJ1-2, is NAGVMQNPRHLVRRRGQEARLRCSPMKGHSHVYWYRQLPEEGLKFMVYLQKENIIDESGMPKERFSAEFPKEGPSILRIQQVVRGDSAAYFCASSPDANYGYTFGSGTRLTVV.

The chain is built from TRBV27 and TRBJ2-2; 9 nucleotides line up with TRBD1. CDR3 length: 19 residues. CDR1 is MNHEY, CDR2 SMNVEV, per germline (reference sequence). The V and J ends lost 2 bases and 1 base, in that order; junction bases with no gene match: 11. CDR3 residues: CASSLKPPYRGLNTGELFF. In nucleotides, the CDR3 is TGTGCCAGCAGTTTAAAGCCCCCCTACAGGGGGCTGAACACCGGGGAGCTGTTTTTT.

This chain uses TRBV25-1 with TRBJ2-7; TRBD1 matches at 11 bases. The germline CDR1 and CDR2 sequences are MGHDK and SYGVNS. This CDR3 region has 18 residues. V shed 7 bases and J 3 bases; nucleotides not matched to a gene: 17. For the CDR3, the DNA is TGTGCCAGCACCCCCGCCCAAGGACAGGGGGCATTTTTCTACGAGCAGTACTTC. It translates to CASTPAQGQGAFFYEQYF.

The V call is TRBV18, the J call TRBJ2-2; a weak D match, TRBD2 (6 bases). The CDR3 has 15 residues. V gave up 0 bases and J gave up 5 bases, with 10 bases separating them. In germline, CDR1 is KGHSH, CDR2 LQKENI. This chain's CDR3 is CASSPPGRGTGELFF. For the CDR3, the DNA is TGTGCCAGCTCACCACCGGGGCGGGGTACCGGGGAGCTGTTTTTT.